The present T cell receptor beta chain was sequenced within a study of CD8 T cells in ankylosing spondylitis. General study results and limits: Within ankylosing spondylitis blood, a TCR beta motif made up of fewer than ten highly homologous variants appeared to be characteristic.

MiXCR, applied by TCRdb to the 5' RACE reads, yields one record per CDR3 protein. The data hold 650,000 to 800,000 distinct CDR3 sequences, with around 17% observed a single time. The CDR3 runs 15 residues. V lost 1 base and J lost 7; bases outside the gene matches: 4. This clonotype was detected ten times or more. The antigen is not known. The chain is built from TRBV12-3 or TRBV12-4 and TRBJ1-6, with 7 bases aligning to TRBD1. The sample taken for sequencing was blood, either unsorted or a sorted T cell fraction (not recorded which). This receptor was obtained from a male donor with ankylosing spondylitis. CDR3 amino acids: CASSLGQGGNSPLHF. The CDR3 bases are TGTGCCAGCAGTTTAGGACAGGGCGGGAATTCACCCCTCCACTTT.